What follows describes a single TCR beta chain. Its antigen remains unidentified. No per-base quality is available; no much larger clone lies one base away. The donors were roughly 39 Caucasian individuals from Russia, aged roughly 6 to 95 years, who were systemically healthy. Each donor gave about 11 milliliters of peripheral blood, drawn into EDTA-treated Vacutainer tubes. PBMCs were isolated by Ficoll-Paque density-gradient centrifugation, with at least 7 million obtained per sample. Trizol reagent was used to extract total RNA from PBMCs, with at least 6 micrograms per sample. For every donor, an aliquot of PBMCs went through flow cytometry to measure the percentages of naive CD45RAhigh/CD27high T cells. The library came from 5' RACE. Sequencing used an Illumina HiSeq 2500. A second PCR of 7 to 11 cycles was run with a J-beta primer mix and a sample-barcoded 5' primer. A unique molecular identifier was introduced onto each TCR beta cDNA molecule by a template-switch 5' adaptor carrying 12 random nucleotides. Each sample yielded at least 2.5 million CDR3-containing paired-end reads. All of the RNA was converted into first-strand cDNA using the Mint cDNA synthesis kit, with a TRBC-specific oligonucleotide serving as the primer. Following uracil-DNA glycosylase treatment, all cDNA underwent a first 18-cycle PCR with the universal primers M1SS and BC2_uni_R. As for the original processing: For normalization, 1 million high-quality reads, each with a distinct molecular identifier, were randomly selected from each sample. Instead of being binned into consensus sequences, reads that shared molecular identifiers were thrown out. MiTCR, set to a Q25 quality threshold and the strictest error-elimination algorithm, was used for CDR3 identification, clonotype clustering and error correction. A nonparametric unseen species model with Euler transformation was used to estimate a lower bound on total TCR beta diversity. TCRdb reanalyzed the raw reads on its own, using fastp at Q25 for trimming and MiXCR for clone calling, and kept in-frame beta chains. CDR3 protein sequences are deduplicated, and each keeps its most common genes and DNA. The V and J calls and clone size come from TCRdb's table, not from the authors' own analysis. This sample is represented by around 800,000 distinct CDR3 sequences; about half of them were singletons. Roughly 20% of the sample is held by the ten biggest clonotypes.

The data originate from a study of blood T cells in healthy people across ages (dated by TCRdb to about 2015). Background on the whole study: In model experiments, template switching captured roughly one uniquely barcoded TCR beta cDNA molecule for every two T cells. The study measured age-related changes in TCR beta repertoire diversity using deep sequencing normalized with unique cDNA molecular identifiers. Donors of different ages were randomly distributed across sequencing lanes to avoid experimental bias. Two additional independent replicas of 1 million unique cDNA reads from the same blood draw were analyzed for two donors (one aged 18 to 30 and one aged 80 or older). Four age groups were formed from the donors: young (average roughly 15 years), middle-aged (around 37), aged (about 68) and long-lived (82). The paper's findings and limits, for the study overall: The percentage of naive T cells measured by flow cytometry correlated strongly with observed TCR beta diversity. Bulk unsorted PBMC profiling prevented conclusive comparison of naive and antigen-experienced compartments. Estimates of total diversity based on one million sequenced T cells were considered lower bounds and underestimates. Compared with the aged group, more naive CD4+ T cells, fewer expanded clones and increased TCR diversity were shown by the long-lived group, suggesting age selection. Observed TCR beta diversity per million T cells fell roughly linearly with age, and a significant reduction was already apparent by age roughly 40. Because the CMV infection status of the donors was unknown, age-related changes in expanded clonotypes may potentially have been confounded.

Measured from the cysteine to the phenylalanine, the CDR3 is 15 residues long. Only the CDR3 region is kept as DNA, spanning 45 bases read in frame from base 1. Unmatched junction bases come to 11, with V trimmed by 4 bases and J by 6 bases. The germline V gene sets CDR1 to SGHRS and CDR2 to YFSETQ. Sample: blood. Recombination joined TRBV5-1 with TRBJ1-2, and 8 junctional nucleotides match TRBD1. The source is a man aged 80 or over in good health. Here the CDR3 is given as CASSPRGLLGDGYTF. The nucleotide sequence reads as follows: TGCGCCAGCAGCCCCAGGGGGCTCCTTGGGGATGGCTACACCTTC.